This T cell receptor beta chain appears in the sequencing data of a study of blood T cell repertoires in COVID-19. Study background: Sites across the United States, Italy and Spain contributed samples from acute and convalescent COVID-19.

As originally analysed: Using reference gene primer amplification, nucleated cell counts were estimated. This table comes from immunoSEQ multiplex PCR, and its TCRdb copy is limited to in-frame clones, with some not included. The DNA gave D and trimming, while V, J and clone size come from that table. The sample carries around 250,000 clones, approximately 90% recorded once. Clinical histories supplied by participants themselves formed the basis of cohort assignment. J was trimmed by 2 bases and V by 4 bases; bases with no gene match: 9. This CDR3 region has 16 residues. Per germline, CDR1 SGHRS and CDR2 YFSETQ.

The sequenced material came from PBMCs or T cells enriched from blood (not recorded which). The chain links TRBV5-1 to TRBJ1-2, with 9 bases matching TRBD1. The sequence was obtained from a human donor in a cohort exposed to, infected with or recovered from COVID-19 (not recorded which). The donor label of this sample is uncertain. DNA of the CDR3: TGCGCCAGCAGCACCGGAACCGGGACAGGGAACTATGGCTACACCTTC. Residues: CASSTGTGTGNYGYTF.